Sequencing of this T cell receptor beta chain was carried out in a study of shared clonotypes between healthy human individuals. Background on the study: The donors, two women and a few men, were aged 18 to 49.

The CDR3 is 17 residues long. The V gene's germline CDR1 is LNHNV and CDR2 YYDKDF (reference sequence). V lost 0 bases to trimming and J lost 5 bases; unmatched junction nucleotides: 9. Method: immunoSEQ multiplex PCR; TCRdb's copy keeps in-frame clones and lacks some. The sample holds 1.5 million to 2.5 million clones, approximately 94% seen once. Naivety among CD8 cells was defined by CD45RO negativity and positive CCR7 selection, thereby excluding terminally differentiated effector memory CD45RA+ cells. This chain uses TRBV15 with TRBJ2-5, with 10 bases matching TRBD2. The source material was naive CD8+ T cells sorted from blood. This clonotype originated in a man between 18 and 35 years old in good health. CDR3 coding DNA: TGTGCCACCAGCAGAGATCCGGCTAGCGGGAGATGGGAGACCCAGTACTTC. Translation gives CATSRDPASGRWETQYF.